This T cell receptor beta chain originates from a study of blood T cell repertoires in COVID-19. Study as a whole: Specimens from acute and convalescent COVID-19 originated in the United States, Italy and Spain. Nucleic acid was either cDNA or gDNA, and it came from T cells, B-cell-depleted T cells, or PBMCs.

The CDR3 length is 15 residues. V was trimmed by 5 bases and J by 5 bases, leaving 17 bases between them. Germline-derived CDR1 and CDR2 are SEHNR and FQNEAQ (reference sequence). Seattle patients were enrolled during active infection and followed longitudinally. Authors' processing steps: Estimation of nucleated cell counts was performed using reference gene primer amplification. The assay was immunoSEQ multiplex PCR, and TCRdb's table has in-frame clones only and misses some. V, J and clone size were drawn from that table, and D and trimming were deduced from the DNA. This table has about 200,000 clones, 70% to 90% appearing once.

The chain has TRBV7-9 and TRBJ2-3, with D possibly being TRBD2 (5 bases). The receptor was derived from a man in his forties or fifties with COVID-19, enrolled during active disease. The source material was peripheral blood. CDR3 DNA sequence: TGTGCCAGCAGCGCAGGACTTCTCCGCGTAGATACGCAGTATTTT. Residues: CASSAGLLRVDTQYF.